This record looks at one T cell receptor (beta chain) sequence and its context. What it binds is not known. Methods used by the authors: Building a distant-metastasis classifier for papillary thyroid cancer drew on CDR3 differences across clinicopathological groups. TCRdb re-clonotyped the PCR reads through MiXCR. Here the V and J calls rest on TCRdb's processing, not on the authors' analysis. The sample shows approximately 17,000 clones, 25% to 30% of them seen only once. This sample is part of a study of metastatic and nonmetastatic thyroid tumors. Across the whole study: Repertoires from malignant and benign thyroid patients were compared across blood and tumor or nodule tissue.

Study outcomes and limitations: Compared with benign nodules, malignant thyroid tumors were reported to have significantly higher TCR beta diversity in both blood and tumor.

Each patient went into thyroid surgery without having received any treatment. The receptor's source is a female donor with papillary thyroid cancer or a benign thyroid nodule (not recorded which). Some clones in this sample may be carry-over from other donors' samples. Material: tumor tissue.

The CDR3 DNA reads TGCAGTGCTAGCTTAGACACAGATACGCAGTATTTT. It codes for CSASLDTDTQYF. The V call is TRBV20-1, the J call TRBJ2-3; no clear D. V lost 3 bases and J 2 bases, leaving 6 bases between the germline ends. The V gene's germline CDR1 is DFQATT and CDR2 SNEGSKA (reference sequence). The CDR3 is 12 amino acids.